This TCR beta chain stems from a study of CD8 T cells in Susac syndrome. Reverse transcription of about 0.5 to 1 ug RNA was carried out with random hexamers. Coverage of TCR beta CDR3 amplification by immunoSEQ multiplex PCR extended to 54 Vbeta and 13 Jbeta. Using its own MiXCR run on the immunoSEQ multiplex PCR reads, TCRdb lists one record per CDR3 protein. This repertoire shows under 350,000 distinct CDR3 sequences, 92% found once; its top ten account for around 0.07%. With V trimmed by 10 bases and J by 5 bases, 12 bases remained unmatched. CDR1 is LNHDA, CDR2 SQIVND, per germline (reference sequence). The CDR3 has 14 residues. Each multiple sclerosis control was a treatment-naive patient with relapsing-remitting disease that was either stable or active.

Sequencing was carried out using CD4+ T cells from PBMCs. This chain connects TRBV19 to TRBJ1-1; TRBD1 matches 8 bases. This TCR derives from a human donor with multiple sclerosis. The CDR3 DNA follows: TGTGCCACAGGGGGGGCCAGGGGGCGAACTGAAGCTTTCTTT. Translated, it gives CATGGARGRTEAFF.